This T cell receptor beta chain was identified in a study of human T cells and chemical hapten exposure. Study summary: Patch tests applied 0.01% DPC to the upper back, read at 6 days. Study-level points and caveats: In the PT1 data, expanded TCR counts showed a positive correlation with patch test score.

This CDR3 region has 13 residues. The germline V and J ends were trimmed by 2 bases and 12 bases, with 11 bases remaining between them. The library tagged individual cDNA molecules with unique molecular identifiers. TCRdb processed the RACE reads anew with MiXCR; each CDR3 protein has one entry. In the table there are around 380,000 distinct CDR3 sequences, about 5.4% of which are singletons. Time point meaning: pre-sensitization, week 0. The treatment here: therapeutic diphenylcyclopropenone sensitization with weekly scalp DPC. The sample holds a few counts of this clonotype. Its antigen is unknown. This sequence originates from a young woman with alopecia areata. Some clones in this sample may be carry-over from other donors' samples. Sequencing was performed on whole blood, taken in connection with sensitization to the hapten diphenylcyclopropenone (DPC). The J gene is TRBJ1-6, the V gene TRBV12-3 or TRBV12-4, with a tentative D call TRBD1 (5 bases). The CDR3 here is CASSLNQGLPLHF. CDR3 DNA sequence: TGTGCCAGCAGTTTAAATCAGGGTTTACCCCTCCACTTT.